This T cell receptor (beta chain) was found in a study of blood T cell repertoires in COVID-19. The ends were cut back, 4 bases at V and 5 bases at J, with 7 bases in the middle. CDR3 size: 12 residues. The germline V gene has CDR1 SGDLS and CDR2 YYNGEE. Data came from immunoSEQ multiplex PCR; TCRdb stores just in-frame clones and leaves some out. The table has about 250,000 clones, over 90% seen once. The origin of this receptor is a man aged 25-40 years with COVID-19, enrolled during active disease. This rearrangement joins TRBV9 to TRBJ2-1; TRBD1 might be the D (5 bases). Sequenced material: peripheral blood. The CDR3 spells CASSFRDNEQFF. CDR3 nucleotides: TGTGCCAGCAGCTTCAGGGACAATGAGCAGTTCTTC.